This passage covers 25 T cell receptor beta chains from one sample sequenced in a study of T cells in tuberculosis. Profiling relied on immunoSEQ multiplex PCR, and the TCRdb table lists in-frame clones only, not all of them. Of some 49,000 clones listed, 90% to 95% are singletons. Sample time point: new active TB diagnosis, blood taken before or within 7 days of starting treatment. Sequenced here: PBMCs, sampled at tuberculosis diagnosis. The receptors originated from an adult with tuberculosis.

The rearrangement joins TRBV4-3 to TRBJ1-4, with TRBD1 matching 8 bases. The CDR3 runs to 17 residues. Germline V gives CDR1 LGHNA, CDR2 YSLEER. V shed 2 bases, J shed 8 bases, and the junction held 13 bases outside the gene matches. The CDR3 DNA reads as TGCGCCAGCAGCCAAAGATGGACAGGGTACGTTTCCGAAAAACTGTTTTTT. Protein product: CASSQRWTGYVSEKLFF.

The CDR3 sequence: CASNRGNEKLFF. CDR3 in DNA: TGTGCCAGCAACAGGGGTAATGAAAAACTGTTTTTT. The V and J genes are TRBV2 and TRBJ1-4; 7 nucleotides agree with TRBD1. Germline CDR1 SNHLY, CDR2 FYNNEI. This CDR3 region has 12 residues. Unmatched junction bases numbered 0, after V lost 7 bases and J lost 4 bases. Variable domain in full (rest from reference TRBV2 and TRBJ1-4): EPEVTQTPSHQVTQMGQEVILRCVPISNHLYFYWYRQILGQKVEFLVSFYNNEISEKSEIFDDQFSVERPDGSNFTLKIRSTKLEDSAMYFCASNRGNEKLFFGSGTQLSVL.

V gene TRBV19 combines with J gene TRBJ2-2; TRBD1 aligns across 7 bases. This CDR3 has 14 residues. CDR1 is LNHDA, CDR2 SQIVND, per germline (reference sequence). The V segment lost 4 bases and the J segment 4 bases; nucleotides outside the gene matches: 3. The CDR3 nucleotides are TGTGCCAGTAGTACCGGGACAGCCACCGGGGAGCTGTTTTTT. This translates into CASSTGTATGELFF.

The V call is TRBV19, the J call TRBJ1-3; D is possibly TRBD1 (6 bases). The V gene lost 2 bases and the J gene lost 4 bases, with 9 bases spanning the gap. In germline, CDR1 is LNHDA, CDR2 SQIVND (reference sequence). The CDR3 totals 14 residues. Here the CDR3 DNA reads TGTGCCAGTAGTATACGTACAGGGGGAAACACCATATATTTT. Protein sequence: CASSIRTGGNTIYF.

This clone was picked up one time. The chain employs TRBV5-6 and TRBJ2-1; D may be TRBD2 (5 bases). Per the germline V gene, CDR1 is SGHDT and CDR2 is YYEEEE. V lost 1 base and J lost 0, with 8 bases in between. The CDR3 covers 15 residues. Written as DNA, the CDR3 is TGTGCCAGCAGCTTGTACGGGGTCTCCTACAATGAGCAGTTCTTC. It yields the protein CASSLYGVSYNEQFF.

The gene calls are TRBV6-4 and TRBJ2-1; D is perhaps TRBD2 (5 bases). CDR1 is MRHNA, CDR2 SNTAGT, per germline. The CDR3 loop spans 15 amino acids. The V gene lost 4 bases and the J gene lost 4 bases, with 14 bases spanning the gap. Here the CDR3 reads CASSVVGGSYNEQFF. The CDR3 DNA follows: TGTGCCAGCAGTGTGGTAGGAGGCTCGTACAATGAGCAGTTCTTC.

This clone was detected only once. The rearrangement links TRBV6-6 to TRBJ1-2; 8 positions match TRBD1. Germline lookup yields CDR1 MNHNY and CDR2 SVGAGI (reference sequence). Unmatched junction bases numbered 14, after V lost 6 bases and J lost 8 bases. CDR3 length equals 15 residues. Written as DNA, the CDR3 is TGTGCCAGCAGCCCTCTATGGACAGGGTCAGACGGCTACACCTTC. It codes for CASSPLWTGSDGYTF.

The chain is built from TRBV19 and TRBJ2-2; 9 bases agree with TRBD2. The CDR3 sequence is 14 residues long. Germline values: CDR1 LNHDA, CDR2 SQIVND (reference sequence). J was trimmed by 9 bases and V by 7 bases; bases with no gene match: 9. In nucleotides, the CDR3 is TGTGCCAGTAATAGCGGGAGCACGTCCCGGGAGCTGTTTTTT. It translates to CASNSGSTSRELFF.

The J gene is TRBJ2-5, the V gene TRBV6-5; D might be TRBD2 (6 bases). The CDR3 length is 14 residues. V lost 8 bases, J lost 7 bases, and 20 bases lay in between. Germline loops: CDR1 MNHEY, CDR2 SVGAGI. The CDR3 reads CASARRGPPWTQYF. Here the CDR3 DNA reads TGTGCCAGCGCCCGGCGGGGACCTCCTTGGACCCAGTACTTC.

This chain joins TRBV10-3 and TRBJ2-2; D is perhaps TRBD1 (6 bases). The V gene lost 0 bases and the J gene lost 7 bases, with 15 bases spanning the gap. This CDR3 has 16 amino acids. The germline CDR1 and CDR2 sequences are ENHRY and SYGVKD. CDR3 protein: CAISESAGDGSGELFF. The DNA of the CDR3 is TGTGCCATCAGTGAGTCGGCAGGGGACGGCAGCGGGGAGCTGTTTTTT.

This clone was found a few times. The V call is TRBV10-1, the J call TRBJ2-7; D not resolved. Germline V gene data show CDR1 as WNHNN and CDR2 as SYGVQD (reference sequence). The V end lost 7 bases, the J end lost 2 bases, and 12 bases lay between the germline ends. The CDR3 consists of 13 residues. The CDR3 region is CASTPVRAYEQYF. The CDR3 nucleotides are TGCGCCAGCACCCCCGTACGGGCCTACGAGCAGTACTTC.

The V and J genes are TRBV28 and TRBJ1-5, with 9 bases matching TRBD1. CDR3 length equals 17 residues. V shed 3 bases, J shed 3 bases, and the junction held 9 bases outside the gene matches. Looked up from germline, CDR1 is MDHEN and CDR2 is SYDVKM. CDR3 DNA sequence: TGTGCCAGCAGTTTGCCGGGACAGGGCGCCTCCAATCAGCCCCAGCATTTT. Its protein product is CASSLPGQGASNQPQHF.

The chain combines TRBV7-8 with TRBJ2-7, with TRBD2 as a possible D gene (6 bases). Germline V CDR1 and CDR2: SGHVS, FQNEAQ. V lost 1 base, J lost 3 bases, and 13 bases lay in between. The CDR3 spans 15 residues. CDR3 in amino acids: CASSLGGRTGYEQYF. CDR3 nucleotide sequence: TGTGCCAGCAGCTTAGGTGGGAGGACTGGCTACGAGCAGTACTTC. The entire variable domain, with the rest obtained from reference TRBV7-8 and TRBJ2-7, is as follows: GAGVSQSPRYKVAKRGQDVALRCDPISGHVSLFWYQQALGQGPEFLTYFQNEAQLDKSGLPSDRFFAERPEGSVSTLKIQRTQQEDSAVYLCASSLGGRTGYEQYFGPGTRLTVT.

The chain combines TRBV7-2 with TRBJ1-2; a weak D match, TRBD1 (6 bases). The CDR3 runs 12 residues. CDR1 is SGHTA and CDR2 is FQGNSA in the germline V gene. The V end was cut by 1 base, the J end by 9 bases, with 9 bases between. This CDR3 reads CASSLDRESYTF. For the CDR3, the DNA is TGTGCCAGCAGCTTAGACAGGGAGAGCTACACCTTC.

V gene TRBV4-3 combines with J gene TRBJ2-1; unclear D gene. The CDR3 runs 15 residues. CDR1 and CDR2 (germline): LGHNA, YSLEER. Trimming took off 1 base at V and 10 bases at J, with 17 bases between the two ends. Here the CDR3 DNA reads TGCGCCAGCAGCCAAGCTCAGTTTTCCAGCGCCGAGCAGTTCTTC. Translated, it gives CASSQAQFSSAEQFF.

The gene calls are TRBV7-6 and TRBJ2-1; the D gene is possibly TRBD1 (5 bases). The germline gives CDR1 SGHVS, CDR2 FNYEAQ. The CDR3 loop spans 13 amino acids. V lost 6 bases, J lost 7 bases, and 13 bases lay in between. The CDR3: CASRPPGWNEQFF. CDR3 sequence (DNA): TGTGCCAGCAGGCCCCCAGGGTGGAATGAGCAGTTCTTC.

V and J are TRBV28 and TRBJ2-4, with D possibly being TRBD2 (7 bases). Trimming removed 6 bases at V and 4 bases at J, with 19 bases between. CDR1 is MDHEN and CDR2 is SYDVKM in the germline V gene. CDR3 length equals 16 residues. CDR3 residues: CASRQLGASGKNIQYF. In DNA form, the CDR3 reads TGTGCCAGCAGACAGTTGGGGGCTAGCGGAAAAAACATTCAGTACTTC.

This chain connects TRBV10-3 to TRBJ2-2; the D gene is possibly TRBD2 (5 bases). Germline values: CDR1 ENHRY, CDR2 SYGVKD. With 3 bases removed from V and 5 bases from J, the gap between germline ends came to 19 bases. The CDR3 is made up of 17 amino acids. CDR3 sequence reads: CAISDPGSAVGTGELFF. CDR3 nucleotide sequence: TGTGCCATCAGTGACCCCGGGTCAGCGGTTGGGACCGGGGAGCTGTTTTTT.

The rearrangement links TRBV15 to TRBJ2-7; D uncertain. Germline CDR1 and CDR2: LNHNV and YYDKDF (reference sequence). The CDR3 runs 18 residues. The V and J ends lost 0 bases and 2 bases respectively, with 20 bases between them. In nucleotides, the CDR3 is TGTGCCACCAGCAGAGATCTCCCGGGTATTTCCACCCCCTACGAGCAGTACTTC. This sequence encodes CATSRDLPGISTPYEQYF.

This chain uses TRBV18 with TRBJ2-7; possible D gene TRBD2, 5 bases. Germline CDR1 KGHSH, CDR2 LQKENI. The V and J ends lost 1 base and 3 bases respectively, with 16 bases between them. This CDR3 has 16 residues. CDR3 residues: CASSPQITTGVYEQYF. In nucleotides, the CDR3 is TGTGCCAGCTCACCACAGATAACTACCGGGGTCTACGAGCAGTACTTC. Full variable domain (outside the CDR3, taken from reference TRBV18 and TRBJ2-7): NAGVMQNPRHLVRRRGQEARLRCSPMKGHSHVYWYRQLPEEGLKFMVYLQKENIIDESGMPKERFSAEFPKEGPSILRIQQVVRGDSAAYFCASSPQITTGVYEQYFGPGTRLTVT.

The chain has TRBV4-2 and TRBJ1-4, with 7 bases matching TRBD1. The CDR3 is 16 residues long. Trimming took 4 bases from V and 5 from J; bases not matched to a gene: 10. In germline, CDR1 is LGHNA, CDR2 YNFKEQ. CDR3 amino acids: CASSLATKQGNEKLFF. The CDR3 DNA reads TGTGCCAGCAGCCTCGCAACGAAACAGGGGAATGAAAAACTGTTTTTT.

The CDR3 protein is CASSLRRTGNTEAFF. CDR3 nucleotide sequence: TGCGCCAGCAGCTTGAGGCGGACAGGAAACACTGAAGCTTTCTTT. The gene calls are TRBV5-1 and TRBJ1-1; 7 bases fit TRBD1. The CDR3 runs to 15 residues. V was pared by 1 base and J by 2 bases, with 5 bases of the junction left unmatched. The germline V gene has CDR1 SGHRS and CDR2 YFSETQ.

This chain uses TRBV28 with TRBJ2-7; TRBD2 matches 12 bases. The CDR3 length is 15 residues. V lost 4 bases, J lost 5 bases, and 6 bases stayed unmatched. Germline V gives CDR1 MDHEN, CDR2 SYDVKM. CDR3 sequence reads: CASSSRLAGDHEQYF. Here the CDR3 DNA reads TGTGCCAGCAGTTCAAGACTAGCGGGAGACCACGAGCAGTACTTC. Variable domain in full (rest from reference TRBV28 and TRBJ2-7): DVKVTQSSRYLVKRTGEKVFLECVQDMDHENMFWYRQDPGLGLRLIYFSYDVKMKEKGDIPEGYSVSREKKERFSLILESASTNQTSMYLCASSSRLAGDHEQYFGPGTRLTVT.

The chain is built from TRBV27 and TRBJ1-3, with D unclear. CDR3 length: 14 amino acids. The germline V and J ends were trimmed by 4 bases and 2 bases, with 9 bases remaining between them. CDR1 and CDR2 (germline): MNHEY, SMNVEV (reference sequence). In DNA form, the CDR3 reads TGTGCCAGCAGTTCCACAGAACCTGGAAACACCATATATTTT. It is translated as CASSSTEPGNTIYF.

The chain joins TRBV4-3 to TRBJ2-1, with 8 bases matching TRBD2. The V gene end was trimmed by 0 bases and the J gene end by 1 base; junction bases not matched to a gene: 5. Germline CDR1 LGHNA, CDR2 YSLEER. CDR3 length: 17 residues. The CDR3 coding sequence is TGCGCCAGCAGCCAAGATAGCGGGACCCTTTCCTACAATGAGCAGTTCTTC. This translates into CASSQDSGTLSYNEQFF.